Sequencing of this T cell receptor (beta chain) was carried out in a study of blood T cell repertoires in COVID-19. Study background: Researchers got acute and convalescent COVID-19 samples from the United States, Italy and Spain. In each case, the material was cDNA or gDNA derived from T cells, B-cell-depleted T cells, or PBMCs.

In the original workflow: Cell counts per sample came from amplifying reference gene primers. Assay used: immunoSEQ multiplex PCR; TCRdb lists only in-frame clones, some missing. That table furnishes V, J and clone size, whereas the DNA furnished D and trimming. The data show about 78,000 clones, with 86% seen just once and around 5.3% held by the top ten. Deletions cut 3 bases from V and 7 bases from J, with 12 bases between. Germline V gene data show CDR1 as KGHDR and CDR2 as SFDVKD. There are 14 residues in the CDR3. Material: peripheral blood. The J gene is TRBJ2-1, the V gene TRBV24-1, with a weak D call TRBD1 (7 bases). The receptor comes from a man aged 50 or older with active or convalescent COVID-19. DNA of the CDR3: TGTGCCACCAGTGATCTGACAGGGAGGAATGAGCAGTTCTTC. Translated, it gives CATSDLTGRNEQFF.